The 21 T cell receptor beta chains listed next were all sequenced from one sample in a study of T cell repertoires in cytomegalovirus infection. Using its own MiXCR run on the reads, TCRdb lists one record per CDR3 protein. The sample holds about 600,000 distinct CDR3 sequences, approximately 25% seen once. The material sequenced was CD8+ T cells from PBMCs. All receptors derive from a human donor in good health (CMV status not recorded). Some clones in this sample may be carry-over from other donors' samples.

Many counts were recorded for this clonotype. This sequence joins TRBV4-3 and TRBJ1-2; D is possibly TRBD1 (6 bases). Trimming took 0 bases from V and 4 from J, leaving 15 bases between them. CDR1 is LGHNA and CDR2 is YSLEER in the germline V gene. This CDR3 region has 16 residues. CDR3 DNA: TGCGCCAGCAGCCAAGATAGCACAGGGAGGATCTATGGCTACACCTTC. This codes for CASSQDSTGRIYGYTF.

There are many counts of this clonotype. The gene calls are TRBV12-3 or TRBV12-4 and TRBJ2-7, with D hard to call. With 5 bases removed from V and 2 bases from J, the gap between germline ends came to 13 bases. The CDR3 runs 14 residues. The CDR3 reads CASSLSGRTYEQYF. The CDR3 DNA reads as TGTGCCAGCAGTCTTTCAGGTCGAACCTACGAGCAGTACTTC.

As to this clonotype: A much larger clone lies a single base off, so this may be a read error. V gene TRBV6-6 combines with J gene TRBJ2-1, with 8 bases fitting TRBD1. CDR3 length equals 14 residues. Losses at the gene ends were 0 bases for V and 12 bases for J; bases not matched to a gene: 7. Germline assignment: CDR1 MNHNY and CDR2 SVGAGI (reference sequence). The CDR3 DNA reads as TGTGCCAGCAGTTACTCCCTGTCGGGACAGGTGCAGTTCTTC. Amino acids: CASSYSLSGQVQFF.

This clonotype showed up just a few times. V and J are TRBV19 and TRBJ2-1; TRBD1 matches 7 bases. Looked up from germline, CDR1 is LNHDA and CDR2 is SQIVND (reference sequence). J was trimmed by 4 bases and V by 5 bases; bases with no gene match: 8. This CDR3 region has 15 residues. For the CDR3, the DNA is TGTGCCAGTAGTTACCGGGACAGAACGTACAATGAGCAGTTCTTC. It is translated as CASSYRDRTYNEQFF.

This clonotype was seen a few times. The chain employs TRBV7-9 and TRBJ2-1; D not resolved. Germline-derived CDR1 and CDR2 are SEHNR and FQNEAQ (reference sequence). The V end lost 5 bases, the J end lost 5 bases, and 10 bases lay between the germline ends. This CDR3 is built from 13 residues. In nucleotides, the CDR3 is TGTGCCAGCAGCCTAGGATCCGACAATGAGCAGTTCTTC. It codes for CASSLGSDNEQFF.

V is TRBV28 and J is TRBJ1-2; D is uncertain. Germline CDR1 and CDR2: MDHEN and SYDVKM. This CDR3 region has 13 residues. Trimming took 5 bases from V and 2 from J, leaving 9 bases between them. CDR3 DNA: TGTGCCAGCAGTGATAAAGTCAACTATGGCTACACCTTC. This translates into CASSDKVNYGYTF.

The V and J genes are TRBV6-6 and TRBJ1-6; 11 nucleotides align to TRBD1. Germline CDR1 and CDR2: MNHNY and SVGAGI (reference sequence). J was trimmed by 5 bases and V by 1 base; bases with no gene match: 10. The CDR3 is made up of 19 amino acids. The CDR3 region is CASSYLGDRGETHNSPLHF. Written as DNA, the CDR3 is TGTGCCAGCAGTTACTTGGGGGACAGGGGGGAGACCCATAATTCACCCCTCCACTTT.

J is TRBJ2-1 and V is TRBV28, with 10 bases lining up with TRBD1. The CDR3 runs to 13 residues. V trimming: 7 bases; J trimming: 5 bases; junction bases outside the gene matches: 2. The V gene's germline CDR1 is MDHEN and CDR2 SYDVKM. The CDR3 is CASTGQGDNEQFF. The CDR3 region has the DNA TGTGCCAGCACCGGACAGGGGGACAATGAGCAGTTCTTC.

The V gene is TRBV20-1, the J gene TRBJ2-1; D uncertain. Germline V gene data show CDR1 as DFQATT and CDR2 as SNEGSKA (reference sequence). The CDR3 sequence is 13 residues long. V was shortened by 3 bases and J by 6 bases, with 12 bases between the two germline ends. CDR3 nucleotides: TGCAGTGCTAGCCTTTCGGTGTTCAATGAGCAGTTCTTC. This gives the protein CSASLSVFNEQFF.

This sequence joins TRBV7-9 and TRBJ1-1; 7 bases fit TRBD1. The CDR3 sequence is 15 residues long. The ends lost 5 bases at V and 1 base at J; junction bases unmatched: 7. Germline assignment: CDR1 SEHNR and CDR2 FQNEAQ (reference sequence). The CDR3 DNA follows: TGTGCCAGCAGCCCGCGACAGGGTCCGAACACTGAAGCTTTCTTT. Its protein product is CASSPRQGPNTEAFF.

The V gene is TRBV6-5, the J gene TRBJ2-7; D not certain. Germline loops: CDR1 MNHEY, CDR2 SVGAGI. The CDR3 totals 16 residues. The CDR3: CASSYRYKCNSYEQFV. The CDR3 DNA follows: TGTGCCAGCAGTTACCGCTACAAGTGTAACAGCTACGAGCAGTTCGTC.

This clonotype has at least ten counts. The chain has TRBV7-2 and TRBJ1-1, with a possible D match to TRBD1 (6 bases). Germline-derived CDR1 and CDR2 are SGHTA and FQGNSA. Trimming left V 6 bases short and J 4 bases short, with 15 bases between. The CDR3 consists of 14 residues. The CDR3 DNA sequence: TGTGCCAGCAGAGAAACAGGGTTGGCCACTGAAGCTTTCTTT. Translation: CASRETGLATEAFF.

This clonotype was found many times. The chain joins TRBV7-8 to TRBJ1-3; D is uncertain. V was pared by 1 base and J by 9 bases, with 16 bases between. Germline loops: CDR1 SGHVS, CDR2 FQNEAQ. The CDR3 totals 15 residues. CDR3 residues: CASSLGVGEAGTIYF. For the CDR3, the DNA is TGTGCCAGCAGCTTAGGGGTAGGAGAGGCTGGCACCATATATTTT. The full variable domain, its missing parts supplied by reference TRBV7-8 and TRBJ1-3, is GAGVSQSPRYKVAKRGQDVALRCDPISGHVSLFWYQQALGQGPEFLTYFQNEAQLDKSGLPSDRFFAERPEGSVSTLKIQRTQQEDSAVYLCASSLGVGEAGTIYFGEGSWLTVV.

This clonotype occurred many times. This sequence joins TRBV12-3 or TRBV12-4 and TRBJ1-5, with a possible D match to TRBD1 (5 bases). Trimming stripped 3 bases from V and 3 bases from J, with 9 bases between. The length of the CDR3 is 14 residues. CDR3 DNA: TGTGCCAGCAGTTTTTCAGGGTACAATCAGCCCCAGCATTTT. Its translation is CASSFSGYNQPQHF.

Details on this clonotype: One junction end does not reproduce the germline sequence, and a read error may be involved. J is TRBJ2-7 and V is TRBV13; D possibly matches TRBD1 or TRBD2 (5 bases each). This CDR3 has 14 residues. Germline-derived CDR1 and CDR2 are PRHDT and FYEKMQ (reference sequence). The CDR3 spells CAGSPGSTSYEQYF. The CDR3 DNA sequence: TGTGCCGGCAGCCCAGGGAGCACTAGCTACGAGCAGTACTTC.

This clonotype was observed a few times. This rearrangement joins TRBV7-2 to TRBJ2-2, with 7 nucleotides matching TRBD1. V gave up 1 base and J gave up 3 bases; unmatched junction bases: 8. CDR1 is SGHTA and CDR2 is FQGNSA in the germline V gene. The CDR3 totals 17 residues. CDR3 residues: CASSLVLAGGHTGELFF. The CDR3 bases are TGTGCCAGCAGCTTAGTCTTAGCAGGGGGACACACCGGGGAGCTGTTTTTT.

In this sample, this clonotype turned up a few times. This chain joins TRBV2 and TRBJ2-1; 14 bases align to TRBD2. The junction had 4 bases not matched to a gene; V was cut back by 4 bases and J by 5 bases. CDR3 length: 16 residues. The germline gives CDR1 SNHLY, CDR2 FYNNEI. CDR3 coding DNA: TGTGCCAGCAGTGCCGGACTAGCGGGGGGAAACAATGAGCAGTTCTTC. Protein: CASSAGLAGGNNEQFF.

This clonotype was counted ten times or more. This chain links TRBV15 with TRBJ2-5; a weak D match, TRBD2 (6 bases). Looked up from germline, CDR1 is LNHNV and CDR2 is YYDKDF (reference sequence). Between the trimmed V and J ends, which lost 2 bases and 1 base, there was a span of 11 bases. The CDR3 consists of 15 residues. The CDR3 sequence is CATSRTKTSQETQYF. Written as DNA, the CDR3 is TGTGCCACCAGCAGAACAAAGACTAGCCAAGAGACCCAGTACTTC.

This rearrangement joins TRBV20-1 to TRBJ2-2, with a weak D call TRBD1 (6 bases). This CDR3 contains 18 residues. Trimming stripped 0 bases from V and 7 bases from J, with 24 bases between. Per germline, CDR1 DFQATT and CDR2 SNEGSKA (reference sequence). DNA for the CDR3: TGCAGTGCTAGAGATCCGACTACTCTAAGGCAGGGGTTCGGGGAGCTGTTTTTT. Residues: CSARDPTTLRQGFGELFF.

This clonotype showed up just a few times. The chain links TRBV6-2 or TRBV6-3 to TRBJ2-5; D possibly uses TRBD1 or TRBD2 (5 bases each). Germline-derived CDR1 and CDR2 are MNHEY and SVGEGT. Trimming took off 11 bases at V and 5 bases at J, with 21 bases between the two ends. There are 14 residues in the CDR3. The CDR3 nucleotides are TGTGCCTGTGTTGAGGGGCAGCCGTGGGAGACCCAGTACTTC. Translation gives CACVEGQPWETQYF.

This clonotype was counted many times. The chain is built from TRBV7-3 and TRBJ1-5; 9 nucleotides align to TRBD1. With V trimmed by 2 bases and J by 2 bases, 13 bases remained unmatched. CDR3 length: 19 residues. Germline CDR1 reads SGHTA; CDR2 reads FQGTGA. CDR3 nucleotide sequence: TGTGCCAGCAGCTTAGGGGACAGGGTAATTAAGAGAGGCAATCAGCCCCAGCATTTT. As protein: CASSLGDRVIKRGNQPQHF.